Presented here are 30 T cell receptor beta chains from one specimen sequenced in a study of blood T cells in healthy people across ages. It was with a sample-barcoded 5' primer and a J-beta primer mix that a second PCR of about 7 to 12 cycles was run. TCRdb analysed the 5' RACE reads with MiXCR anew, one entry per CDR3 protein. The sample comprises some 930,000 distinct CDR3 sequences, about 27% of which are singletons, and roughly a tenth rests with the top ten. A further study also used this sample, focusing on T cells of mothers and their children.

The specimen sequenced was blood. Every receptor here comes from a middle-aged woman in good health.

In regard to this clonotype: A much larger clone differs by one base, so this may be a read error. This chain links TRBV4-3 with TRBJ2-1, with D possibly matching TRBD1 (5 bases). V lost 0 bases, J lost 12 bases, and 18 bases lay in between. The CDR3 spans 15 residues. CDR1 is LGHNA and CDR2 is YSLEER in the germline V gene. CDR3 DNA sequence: TGCGCCAGCAGCCAAGATCCCAGGGCAATAGATGGGCAGTTCTTC. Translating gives CASSQDPRAIDGQFF.

CDR3 sequence: CASRYLRANQPQHF. The CDR3 region has the DNA TGTGCAAGTCGCTATCTCCGCGCCAATCAGCCCCAGCATTTT. The gene calls are TRBV12-2 and TRBJ1-5. TRBV12-2 is given as a pseudogene. This CDR3 comprises 14 residues.

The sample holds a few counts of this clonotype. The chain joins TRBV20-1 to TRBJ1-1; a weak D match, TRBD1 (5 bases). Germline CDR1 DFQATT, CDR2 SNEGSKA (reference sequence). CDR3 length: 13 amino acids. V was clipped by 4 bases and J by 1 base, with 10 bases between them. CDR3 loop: CSATQGKNTEAFF. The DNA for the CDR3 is TGCAGTGCTACCCAGGGAAAGAACACTGAAGCTTTCTTT.

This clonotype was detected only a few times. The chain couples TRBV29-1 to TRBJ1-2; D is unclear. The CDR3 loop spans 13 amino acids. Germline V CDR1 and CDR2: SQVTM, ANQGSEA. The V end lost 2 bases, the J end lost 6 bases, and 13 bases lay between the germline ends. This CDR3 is CSVEKGGWDGYTF. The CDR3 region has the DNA TGCAGCGTTGAAAAGGGCGGTTGGGATGGCTACACCTTC.

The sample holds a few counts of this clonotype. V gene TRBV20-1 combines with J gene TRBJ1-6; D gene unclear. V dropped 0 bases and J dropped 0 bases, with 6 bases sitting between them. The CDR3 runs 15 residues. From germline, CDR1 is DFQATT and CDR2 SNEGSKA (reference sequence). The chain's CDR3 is CSARDLYSYNSPLHF. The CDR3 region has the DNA TGCAGTGCTAGAGATTTGTACTCCTATAATTCACCCCTCCACTTT.

The CDR3 protein is CSARVLGHNQPQHF. CDR3 coding DNA: TGCAGTGCTAGAGTCTTGGGGCACAATCAGCCCCAGCATTTT. The rearrangement uses TRBV20-1 and TRBJ1-5, with D tentatively TRBD1 (5 bases). The CDR3 length is 14 residues. Germline CDR1 is DFQATT and CDR2 is SNEGSKA (reference sequence). The V end was cut by 1 base, the J end by 3 bases, with 10 bases between.

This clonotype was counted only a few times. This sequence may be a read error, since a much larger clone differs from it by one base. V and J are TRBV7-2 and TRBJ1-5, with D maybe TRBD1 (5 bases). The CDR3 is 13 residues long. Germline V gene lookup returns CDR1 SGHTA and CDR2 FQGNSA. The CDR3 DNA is TGTGCCAGCAGCCAAGGGGTCAATCGGCCCCAGCATTTT. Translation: CASSQGVNRPQHF.

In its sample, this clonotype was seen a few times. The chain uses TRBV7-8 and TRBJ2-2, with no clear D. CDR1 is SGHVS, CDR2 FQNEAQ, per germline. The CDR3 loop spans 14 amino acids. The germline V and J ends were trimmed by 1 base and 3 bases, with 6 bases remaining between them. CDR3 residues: CASSLEGYTGELFF. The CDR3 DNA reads TGTGCCAGCAGCTTAGAGGGTTACACCGGGGAGCTGTTTTTT.

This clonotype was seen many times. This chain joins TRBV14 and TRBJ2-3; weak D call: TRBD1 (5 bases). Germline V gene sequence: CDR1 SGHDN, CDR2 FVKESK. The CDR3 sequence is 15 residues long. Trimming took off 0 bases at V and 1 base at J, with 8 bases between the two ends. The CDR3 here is CASSQDVGGTDTQYF. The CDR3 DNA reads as TGTGCCAGCAGCCAAGATGTAGGGGGCACAGATACGCAGTATTTT. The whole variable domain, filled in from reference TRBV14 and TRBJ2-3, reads EAGVTQFPSHSVIEKGQTVTLRCDPISGHDNLYWYRRVMGKEIKFLLHFVKESKQDESGMPNNRFLAERTGGTYSTLKVQPAELEDSGVYFCASSQDVGGTDTQYFGPGTRLTVL.

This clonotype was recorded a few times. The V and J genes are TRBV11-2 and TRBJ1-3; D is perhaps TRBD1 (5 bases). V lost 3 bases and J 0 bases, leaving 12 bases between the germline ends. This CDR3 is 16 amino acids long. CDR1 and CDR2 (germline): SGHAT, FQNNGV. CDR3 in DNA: TGTGCCAGCAGCTTTCATGAGGGACTCTCTGGAAACACCATATATTTT. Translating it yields CASSFHEGLSGNTIYF. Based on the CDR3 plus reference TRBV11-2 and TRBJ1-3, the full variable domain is EAGVAQSPRYKIIEKRQSVAFWCNPISGHATLYWYQQILGQGPKLLIQFQNNGVVDDSQLPKDRFSAERLKGVDSTLKIQPAKLEDSAVYLCASSFHEGLSGNTIYFGEGSWLTVV.

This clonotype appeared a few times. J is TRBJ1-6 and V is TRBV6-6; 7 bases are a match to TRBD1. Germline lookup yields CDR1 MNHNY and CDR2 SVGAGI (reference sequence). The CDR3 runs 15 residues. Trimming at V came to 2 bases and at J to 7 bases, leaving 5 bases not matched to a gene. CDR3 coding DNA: TGTGCCAGCAGTTACGACGGACAGGCAAATTCACCCCTCCACTTT. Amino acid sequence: CASSYDGQANSPLHF.

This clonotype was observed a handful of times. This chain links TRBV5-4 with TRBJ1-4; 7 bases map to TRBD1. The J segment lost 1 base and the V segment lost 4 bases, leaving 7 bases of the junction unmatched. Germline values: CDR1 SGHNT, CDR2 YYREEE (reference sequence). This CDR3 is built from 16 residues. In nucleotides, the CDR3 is TGTGCCAGCAGCCCAGGGGGAAGCATAACTAATGAAAAACTGTTTTTT. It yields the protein CASSPGGSITNEKLFF.

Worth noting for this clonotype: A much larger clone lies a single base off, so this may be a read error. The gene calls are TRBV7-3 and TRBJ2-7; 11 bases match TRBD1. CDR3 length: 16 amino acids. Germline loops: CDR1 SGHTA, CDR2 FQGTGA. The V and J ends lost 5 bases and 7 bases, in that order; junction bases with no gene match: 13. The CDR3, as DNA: TGTGCCAGCAGCCTCGGGACAGGGGGATTCTACAATGAGCAGTACTTC. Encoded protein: CASSLGTGGFYNEQYF.

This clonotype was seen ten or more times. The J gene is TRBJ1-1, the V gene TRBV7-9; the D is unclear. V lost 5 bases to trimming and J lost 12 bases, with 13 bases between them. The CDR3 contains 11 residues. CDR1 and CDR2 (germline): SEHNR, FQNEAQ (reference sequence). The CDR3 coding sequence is TGTGCCAGCAGCGTTGGGCAGTTAACTTTCTTT. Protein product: CASSVGQLTFF.

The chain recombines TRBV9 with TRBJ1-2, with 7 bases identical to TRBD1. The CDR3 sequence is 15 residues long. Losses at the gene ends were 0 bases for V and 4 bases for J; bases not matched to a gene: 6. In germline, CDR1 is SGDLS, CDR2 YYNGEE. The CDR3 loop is CASSVEGAGGYGYTF. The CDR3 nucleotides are TGTGCCAGCAGCGTAGAGGGGGCAGGGGGCTATGGCTACACCTTC.

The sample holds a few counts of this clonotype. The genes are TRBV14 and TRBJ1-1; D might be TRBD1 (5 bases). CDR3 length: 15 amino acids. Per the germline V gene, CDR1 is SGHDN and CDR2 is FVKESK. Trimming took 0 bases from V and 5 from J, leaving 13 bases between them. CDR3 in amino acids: CASSQDLGALTEAFF. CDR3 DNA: TGTGCCAGCAGCCAAGATCTTGGGGCTTTGACTGAAGCTTTCTTT.

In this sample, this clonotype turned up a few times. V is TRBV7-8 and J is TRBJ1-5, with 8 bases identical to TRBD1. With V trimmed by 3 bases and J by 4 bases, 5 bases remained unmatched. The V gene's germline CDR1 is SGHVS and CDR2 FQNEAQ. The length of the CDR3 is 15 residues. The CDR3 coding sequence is TGTGCCAGCAGCTTGGCCGACAGGGGAAATCAGCCCCAGCATTTT. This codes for CASSLADRGNQPQHF.

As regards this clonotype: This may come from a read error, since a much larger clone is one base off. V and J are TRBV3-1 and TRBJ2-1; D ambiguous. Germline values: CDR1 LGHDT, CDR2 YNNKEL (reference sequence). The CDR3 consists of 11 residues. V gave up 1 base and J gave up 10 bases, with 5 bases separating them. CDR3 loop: CASSQGKEQFF. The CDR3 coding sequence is TGTGCCAGCAGCCAAGGAAAGGAGCAGTTCTTC.

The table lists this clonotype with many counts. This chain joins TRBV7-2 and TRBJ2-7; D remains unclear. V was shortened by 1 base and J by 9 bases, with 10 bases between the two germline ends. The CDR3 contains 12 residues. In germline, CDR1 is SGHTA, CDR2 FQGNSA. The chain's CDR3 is CASSLEGFRQYF. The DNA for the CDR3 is TGTGCCAGCAGCTTAGAAGGTTTTAGGCAGTACTTC.

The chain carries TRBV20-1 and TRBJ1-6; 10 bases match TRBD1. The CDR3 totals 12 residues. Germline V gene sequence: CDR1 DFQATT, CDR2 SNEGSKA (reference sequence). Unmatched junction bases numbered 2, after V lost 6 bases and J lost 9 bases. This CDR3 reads CSAGQGGSPLHF. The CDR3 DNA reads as TGCAGTGCAGGACAGGGGGGTTCACCCCTCCACTTT.

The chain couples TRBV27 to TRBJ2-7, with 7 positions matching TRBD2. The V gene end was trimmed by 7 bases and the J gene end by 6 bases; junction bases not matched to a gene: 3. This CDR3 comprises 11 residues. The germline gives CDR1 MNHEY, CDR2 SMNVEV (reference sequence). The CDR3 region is CASMGGTEQYF. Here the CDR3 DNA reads TGTGCCAGCATGGGAGGGACCGAGCAGTACTTC.

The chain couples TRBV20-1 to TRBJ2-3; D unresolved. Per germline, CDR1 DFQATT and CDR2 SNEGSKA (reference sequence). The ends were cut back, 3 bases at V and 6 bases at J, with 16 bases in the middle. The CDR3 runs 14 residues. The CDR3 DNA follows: TGCAGTGCTAGCCTAACTAAGTACCCGGATACGCAGTATTTT. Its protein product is CSASLTKYPDTQYF.

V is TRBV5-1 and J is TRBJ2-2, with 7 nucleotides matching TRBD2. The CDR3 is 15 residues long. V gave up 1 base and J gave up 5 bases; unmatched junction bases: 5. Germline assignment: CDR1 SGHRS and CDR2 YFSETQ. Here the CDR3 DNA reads TGCGCCAGCAGCTTGCAGATCGGGGGGACCGGGGAGCTGTTTTTT. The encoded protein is CASSLQIGGTGELFF.

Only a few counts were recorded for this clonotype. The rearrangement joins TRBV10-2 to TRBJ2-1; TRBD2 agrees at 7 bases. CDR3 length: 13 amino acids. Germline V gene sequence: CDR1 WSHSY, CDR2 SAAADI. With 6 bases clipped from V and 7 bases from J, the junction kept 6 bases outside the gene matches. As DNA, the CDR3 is TGCGCCAGCAGGAGCGGGGCGGGGAATGAGCAGTTCTTC. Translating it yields CASRSGAGNEQFF.

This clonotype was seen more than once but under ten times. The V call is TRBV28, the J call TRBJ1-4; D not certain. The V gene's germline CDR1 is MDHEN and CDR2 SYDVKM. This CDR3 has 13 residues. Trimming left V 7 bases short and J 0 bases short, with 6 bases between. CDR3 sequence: CASTRSTNEKLFF. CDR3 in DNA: TGTGCCAGCACCAGGTCAACTAATGAAAAACTGTTTTTT.

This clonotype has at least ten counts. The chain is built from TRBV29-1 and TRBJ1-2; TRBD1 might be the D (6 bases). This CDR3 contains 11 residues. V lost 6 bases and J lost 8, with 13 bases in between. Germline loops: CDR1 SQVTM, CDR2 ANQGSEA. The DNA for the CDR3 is TGCAGCGTCGCCTCCGGGGGCGGCTACACCTTC. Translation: CSVASGGGYTF.

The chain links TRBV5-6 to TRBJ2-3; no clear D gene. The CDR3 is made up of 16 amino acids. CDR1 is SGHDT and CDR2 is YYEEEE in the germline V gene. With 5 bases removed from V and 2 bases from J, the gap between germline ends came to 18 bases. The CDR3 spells CASSQPLTRSTDTQYF. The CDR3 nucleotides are TGTGCCAGCAGTCAACCCTTAACAAGATCCACAGATACGCAGTATTTT.

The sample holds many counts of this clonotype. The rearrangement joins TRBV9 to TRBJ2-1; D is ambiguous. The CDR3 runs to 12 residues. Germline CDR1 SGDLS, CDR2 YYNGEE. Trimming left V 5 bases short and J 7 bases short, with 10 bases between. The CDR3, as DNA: TGTGCCAGCAGTCCCAGAAAGAATGAGCAGTTCTTC. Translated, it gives CASSPRKNEQFF.

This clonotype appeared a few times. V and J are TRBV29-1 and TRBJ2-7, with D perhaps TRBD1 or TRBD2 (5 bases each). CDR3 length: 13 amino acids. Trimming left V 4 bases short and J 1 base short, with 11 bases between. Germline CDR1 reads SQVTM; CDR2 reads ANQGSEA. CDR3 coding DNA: TGCAGCGTTGGCCGGGGCCAGTCCTACGAGCAGTACTTC. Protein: CSVGRGQSYEQYF.

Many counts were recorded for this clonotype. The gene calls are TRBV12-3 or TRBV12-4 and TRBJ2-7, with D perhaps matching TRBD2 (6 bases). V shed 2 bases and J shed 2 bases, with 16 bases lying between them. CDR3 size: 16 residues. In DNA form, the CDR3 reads TGTGCCAGCAGTTTATACGGGGGACCAACGACCTACGAGCAGTACTTC. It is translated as CASSLYGGPTTYEQYF.